These 13 T cell receptor beta chains originate from one sample sequenced in a study of cytomegalovirus exposure and HLA in healthy donors. TCRdb keeps only in-frame clones here, not all; method: immunoSEQ multiplex PCR. The repertoire holds 100,000 to 120,000 clones, with approximately 89% as singletons. Material for sequencing was PBMCs. The receptors derive from a woman younger than 30 in good health and CMV-seronegative.

The DNA for the CDR3 is TGTGCCAGCAGTCCAGCGGGGGCCCCAATGGGAGGTGCAGATACGCAGTATTTT. Encoded protein: CASSPAGAPMGGADTQYF. This rearrangement joins TRBV28 to TRBJ2-3, with TRBD2 identical over 8 bases. In germline, CDR1 is MDHEN, CDR2 SYDVKM. The V segment lost 5 bases and the J segment 4 bases; nucleotides outside the gene matches: 17. The CDR3 runs to 18 residues. The full variable domain, rest sourced from reference TRBV28 and TRBJ2-3, is DVKVTQSSRYLVKRTGEKVFLECVQDMDHENMFWYRQDPGLGLRLIYFSYDVKMKEKGDIPEGYSVSREKKERFSLILESASTNQTSMYLCASSPAGAPMGGADTQYFGPGTRLTVL.

V gene TRBV5-1 combines with J gene TRBJ1-3; 7 bases align to TRBD1. Germline V gene data show CDR1 as SGHRS and CDR2 as YFSETQ. The ends lost 0 bases at V and 4 bases at J; junction bases unmatched: 4. The CDR3 has 15 amino acids. CDR3 amino acids: CASSLGSGQGNTIYF. CDR3 nucleotides: TGCGCCAGCAGCTTGGGTTCGGGACAGGGAAACACCATATATTTT.

The chain is built from TRBV4-1 and TRBJ2-5, with 7 bases fitting TRBD1. Germline V CDR1 and CDR2: MGHRA, YSYEKL. The length of the CDR3 is 14 residues. The J segment lost 6 bases and the V segment lost 1 base, leaving 5 bases of the junction unmatched. CDR3 sequence reads: CASSQVQGVQTQYF. For the CDR3, the DNA is TGCGCCAGCAGCCAAGTTCAGGGGGTACAGACCCAGTACTTC.

V and J are TRBV7-2 and TRBJ1-1, with D maybe TRBD1 (5 bases). Germline-derived CDR1 and CDR2 are SGHTA and FQGNSA. CDR3 length: 13 amino acids. V shed 6 bases and J shed 7 bases, with 15 bases lying between them. CDR3 residues: CASSLGAGVEAFF. As DNA, the CDR3 is TGTGCCAGCAGTCTAGGGGCGGGAGTTGAAGCTTTCTTT.

The DNA for the CDR3 is TGTGCCAGCAGCTTAATTTCCAGTTACAATGAGCAGTTCTTC. Its protein product is CASSLISSYNEQFF. This chain connects TRBV7-8 to TRBJ2-1; unclear D gene. The CDR3 length is 14 residues. Looked up from germline, CDR1 is SGHVS and CDR2 is FQNEAQ. With 2 bases removed from V and 4 bases from J, the gap between germline ends came to 9 bases. Combining the CDR3 with reference TRBV7-8 and TRBJ2-1 gives the whole variable domain GAGVSQSPRYKVAKRGQDVALRCDPISGHVSLFWYQQALGQGPEFLTYFQNEAQLDKSGLPSDRFFAERPEGSVSTLKIQRTQQEDSAVYLCASSLISSYNEQFFGPGTRLTVL.

CDR3 nucleotides: TGTGCCAGCAACATGAGACGGGATCAGCCCCAGCATTTT. Its translation is CASNMRRDQPQHF. The chain is built from TRBV28 and TRBJ1-5; D remains unclear. The CDR3 sequence is 13 residues long. V was shortened by 7 bases and J by 5 bases, with 12 bases between the two germline ends. Germline-derived CDR1 and CDR2 are MDHEN and SYDVKM.

In the case of this clone: At one boundary the junction diverges from the germline segment, which might be a read error. The chain uses TRBV4-1 and TRBJ1-1; a weak D match, TRBD1 (6 bases). There are 14 residues in the CDR3. From germline, CDR1 is MGHRA and CDR2 YSYEKL. The CDR3 DNA reads as TGCGCCAGCAGCCAAAGAATCCGGGACACAGAAGCTTTCTTT. This gives the protein CASSQRIRDTEAFF.

The chain recombines TRBV5-4 with TRBJ2-5, with D maybe TRBD2 (5 bases). Germline V gene sequence: CDR1 SGHNT, CDR2 YYREEE (reference sequence). The CDR3 has 15 amino acids. The V end was cut by 0 bases, the J end by 5 bases, with 14 bases between. CDR3 in amino acids: CASSLASVGGETQYF. The CDR3 DNA is TGTGCCAGCAGCTTGGCCTCAGTAGGAGGTGAGACCCAGTACTTC. Drawing the rest from reference TRBV5-4 and TRBJ2-5, the complete variable domain is ETGVTQSPTHLIKTRGQQVTLRCSSQSGHNTVSWYQQALGQGPQFIFQYYREEENGRGNFPPRFSGLQFPNYSSELNVNALELDDSALYLCASSLASVGGETQYFGPGTRLLVL.

In its sample, this clone was seen once. The chain recombines TRBV9 with TRBJ2-1, with 7 bases that match TRBD2. Unmatched junction bases numbered 5, after V lost 2 bases and J lost 6 bases. CDR1 is SGDLS and CDR2 is YYNGEE in the germline V gene. The CDR3 runs to 14 residues. The CDR3 coding sequence is TGTGCCAGCAGCGTGCTAGCGGCACGCAATGAGCAGTTCTTC. Residues: CASSVLAARNEQFF.

The rearrangement joins TRBV15 to TRBJ2-7; a weak D match, TRBD1 (5 bases). V gave up 0 bases and J gave up 4 bases, with 13 bases separating them. CDR1 LNHNV and CDR2 YYDKDF come from the germline V gene (reference sequence). CDR3 length: 15 amino acids. In DNA, the CDR3 is TGTGCCACCAGCAGAGATAGTACAGGATTGTACGAGCAGTACTTC. Protein product: CATSRDSTGLYEQYF.

V gene TRBV9 combines with J gene TRBJ2-2; 11 bases agree with TRBD2. The germline CDR1 and CDR2 sequences are SGDLS and YYNGEE. This CDR3 comprises 16 residues. The trim removed 3 bases at V and 5 bases at J, leaving 6 bases unmatched. The CDR3 coding sequence is TGTGCCAGCAGCGCAACTAGCGGGAGAGAAACCGGGGAGCTGTTTTTT. Translated, it gives CASSATSGRETGELFF.

V usage is TRBV29-1 and J usage is TRBJ2-7; weak D call: TRBD2 (5 bases). Germline V gene sequence: CDR1 SQVTM, CDR2 ANQGSEA. Trimming shortened V by 7 bases and J by 5 bases, and 15 bases separated the two germline ends. The CDR3 is made up of 12 amino acids. Here the CDR3 DNA reads TGCAGCGCGCGGGCCGCGGCGGACGAGCAGTACTTC. It encodes CSARAAADEQYF.

The genes are TRBV7-2 and TRBJ2-7; 10 bases map to TRBD2. The J segment lost 2 bases and the V segment lost 3 bases, leaving 7 bases of the junction unmatched. The CDR3 loop spans 16 amino acids. The germline gives CDR1 SGHTA, CDR2 FQGNSA. This CDR3 is CASSLEGTSATYEQYF. The CDR3 region has the DNA TGTGCCAGCAGCTTGGAAGGGACTAGCGCTACCTACGAGCAGTACTTC. Together with reference TRBV7-2 and TRBJ2-7, the CDR3 gives the full variable domain: GAGVSQSPSNKVTEKGKDVELRCDPISGHTALYWYRQSLGQGLEFLIYFQGNSAPDKSGLPSDRFSAERTGGSVSTLTIQRTQQEDSAVYLCASSLEGTSATYEQYFGPGTRLTVT.